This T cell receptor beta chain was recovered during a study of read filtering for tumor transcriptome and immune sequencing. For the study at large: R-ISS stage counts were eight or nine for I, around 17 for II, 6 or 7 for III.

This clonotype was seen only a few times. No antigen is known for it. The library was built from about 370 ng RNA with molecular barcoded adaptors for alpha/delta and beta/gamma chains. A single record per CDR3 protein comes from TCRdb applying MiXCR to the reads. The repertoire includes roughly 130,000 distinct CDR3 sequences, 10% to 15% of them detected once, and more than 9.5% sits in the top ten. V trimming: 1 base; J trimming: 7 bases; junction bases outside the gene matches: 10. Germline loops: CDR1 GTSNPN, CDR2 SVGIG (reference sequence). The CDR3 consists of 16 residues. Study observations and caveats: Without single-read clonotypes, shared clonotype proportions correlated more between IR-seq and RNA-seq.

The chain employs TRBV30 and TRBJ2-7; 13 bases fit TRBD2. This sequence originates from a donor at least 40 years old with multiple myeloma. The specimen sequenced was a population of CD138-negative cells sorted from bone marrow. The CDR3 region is CAWSGSRTSGSEEQYF. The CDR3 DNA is TGTGCCTGGAGTGGATCCCGGACTAGCGGGAGTGAGGAGCAGTACTTC.